A single T cell receptor beta chain is shown here with its context. Antigen: not known. These data belong to a study of CD8+ T cells in alopecia areata. Study results and caveats: With patients, TCR sharing proved less clear than in mice, a difference possibly related to HLA.

Extraction of RNA preceded its reverse transcription into cDNA, which served as the sequencing template. TCRdb's copy holds only in-frame clones and misses some; the assay was immunoSEQ multiplex PCR. This sample carries about 110,000 clones, approximately 50% of them seen once, and the ten largest clones take around a quarter. Trimming at V came to 5 bases and at J to 2 bases, leaving 3 bases not matched to a gene. The CDR3 has 14 residues. Germline CDR1 is MNHEY and CDR2 is SMNVEV (reference sequence). This TCR derives from a human donor with alopecia areata. This chain uses TRBV27 with TRBJ2-1; 7 nucleotides match TRBD2. Source material: NKG2D-low CD8+ T cells sorted from blood. The CDR3 spells CASSPSGAYNEQFF. The CDR3 DNA sequence: TGTGCCAGCAGTCCCAGCGGGGCCTACAATGAGCAGTTCTTC.